The rows below give T cell receptor beta chains drawn from one sample of a study of T cell repertoires in cytomegalovirus infection. TCRdb used MiXCR to reprocess the reads, holding one entry per CDR3 protein. The data show approximately 70,000 distinct CDR3 sequences, 4% seen once. The material sequenced was PBMCs. Receptor source: a human donor in good health (CMV status not recorded). Some clones in this sample may be carry-over from other donors' samples. CDR3s leave out the opening cysteine and the closing phenylalanine or tryptophan.

CDR3 protein,V gene
ASSSSSAYQETQY,TRBV6-2/TRBV6-3
ASSFDDGELF,TRBV7-6
ASSQGSTANTEAF,TRBV4-1
ASRKSLISSYEQY,TRBV2
ASSRSGGGAKNIQY,TRBV11-2
ASSFSGTGGFQPQH,TRBV6-2/TRBV6-3
ASSWGGFNEQF,TRBV6-1
ASSFFGGNTIY,TRBV7-2
ASSLVFDGYT,TRBV7-2
ASSPGRNLYEQY,TRBV7-8
ASRGPLGDTQY,TRBV11-2
ASSLSSGSGNEQF,TRBV7-2
ASSSGSGLGEQY,TRBV7-2
ASSFRDGSPLH,TRBV7-2
ASSPQTTRGYGYT,TRBV11-2
ATQGTVPRNTEAF,TRBV6-2/TRBV6-3
SVGDGGNSPLH,TRBV29-1
ASSLRGQAGEKLF,TRBV12-3/TRBV12-4
ASRHRGDTEAF,TRBV6-1
SVDELAGYNEQF,TRBV29-1
ASSLARGVYNEQF,TRBV7-2
SAGTDRPYNEQF,TRBV20-1
ASSPRGGRINEKLF,TRBV7-2
ASSEITGRDYGYT,TRBV6-1
ASSLDWFPYEQY,TRBV7-8
ASSLAGYNTDTQY,TRBV7-2
ASSPGQNFQETQY,TRBV7-8
ASSLRRGQQF,TRBV28
ASSTRQVEQY,TRBV7-8
ASSLGRLAGLSYEQY,TRBV7-2